The entry below gives a single T cell receptor (beta chain) sequence along with its context. The antigen remains undetermined. This record belongs to a study of T-cell reconstitution after alpha-beta-depleted transplantation in children. V lost 0 bases and J lost 10, with 12 bases in between. Germline V gene lookup returns CDR1 DFQATT and CDR2 SNEGSKA (reference sequence). CDR3 length: 12 residues. Study-wide findings and caveats: Where some patients showed high TCRbeta diversity at day 60, it came from recipient T cells and thymic progenitors that had survived. When one year had passed after transplant, most T-cell counts and diversity came from newly produced T cells. Alpha-beta T cells present about two months after transplant were reported to originate from several hundred expanded graft clones.

A TCRbeta library incorporating unique molecular identifiers was prepared. Each CDR3 protein gets one entry after TCRdb re-called the PCR reads with MiXCR. The sample shows roughly 110,000 distinct CDR3 sequences, about a tenth of them seen only once. The sequences come from PBMCs, collected before TCRalphabeta/CD19-depleted stem cell transplant. The clonotype originates from a boy aged 2 to 9 with acute lymphoblastic leukemia, due to receive a stem cell transplant. The chain couples TRBV20-1 to TRBJ1-1; D remains ambiguous. The CDR3 coding sequence is TGCAGTGCTAGAGACAAGAGGTTTGGAGCTTTCTTT. This codes for CSARDKRFGAFF.